This T cell receptor beta chain was profiled in a study of T cell repertoires in cytomegalovirus infection. Background on the study: An indication of both CMV infection and matching HLA type came from public TCR beta signatures.

This clonotype was observed a few times. Its matching antigen is unknown. Study-wide points: What dominated the ex vivo response were HLA-C-restricted CMV-specific TCR beta clonotypes. Cumulative public TCR beta family frequency identified CMV carriers with the relevant HLA.

Via MiXCR, TCRdb re-called the reads, giving one row per CDR3 protein. The sample shows some 230,000 distinct CDR3 sequences, about 20% of them seen only once. The sequence came from a human donor in good health (CMV status not recorded). Some clones in this sample may be carry-over from other donors' samples. Sequenced input: CD8+ T cells from PBMCs.

CDR3 nucleotide sequence: TGCGCCAGCAGCCAAGAGCCTAGCGGGGGGGGGAACACCGGGGAGCTGTTTTTT. It translates to CASSQEPSGGGNTGELFF. The chain combines TRBV4-1 with TRBJ2-2; 12 bases match TRBD2. Germline-derived CDR1 and CDR2 are MGHRA and YSYEKL. CDR3 length equals 18 residues. V lost 0 bases, J lost 1 base, and 3 bases stayed unmatched.